This T cell receptor (beta chain) was recorded in a study of cytomegalovirus exposure and HLA in healthy donors. The CDR3 sequence is 17 residues long. 60 Vbeta and 13 Jbeta primers were used in PCR. Profiling relied on immunoSEQ multiplex PCR, and the TCRdb table lists in-frame clones only, not all of them. The ten top clones account for approximately 6.8%, within a sample of 45,000 to 60,000 clones. As for this clone: One end of the junction does not line up with germline, which may come from a read error.

The sample taken for sequencing was PBMCs. This chain joins TRBV5-7 and TRBJ2-3, with 8 bases lining up with TRBD1. TRBV5-7 is placed among ORFs of uncertain function. The receptor comes from a woman aged 40 to 50 in good health and CMV-seronegative. The CDR3 here is CASSSSGTGRRTDKQYF. CDR3 DNA sequence: TGTGCCAGCAGCTCATCCGGGACAGGTCGTAGGACAGATAAGCAGTATTTT.